Listed here are 3 T cell receptor beta chains from one sample, sequenced in a study of regulatory T cells in long-lasting Graves disease. The time point is: newly diagnosed GD, antithyroid drugs for less than 3 months. The authors made the TCR library using RNA they extracted from PBMCs. Library construction for TCR beta used iRepertoire HTBI primers and Arm-PCR of CDR3 regions. TCRdb re-called the multiplex PCR reads through MiXCR, storing one row per CDR3 protein. The table lists around 360,000 distinct CDR3 sequences, under 20% of them singletons. These data are also associated with another study on T cells in Graves' hyperthyroidism and ophthalmopathy.

The sample here was peripheral blood mononuclear cells (PBMCs), taken at new diagnosis, from a patient treated with antithyroid drugs. The receptor set was obtained from a woman between 18 and 29 years old with Graves disease.

The V and J genes are TRBV6-1 and TRBJ1-2; D gene unclear. The germline CDR1 and CDR2 sequences are MNHNS and SASEGT. Trimming removed 4 bases at V and 0 bases at J, with 6 bases between. This CDR3 has 13 residues. This chain's CDR3 is CASSAVPNYGYTF. The CDR3 bases are TGTGCCAGCAGTGCAGTCCCTAACTATGGCTACACCTTC.

This clonotype was detected a few times. The chain carries TRBV20-1 and TRBJ2-3; TRBD2 agrees at 9 bases. Trimming took 0 bases from V and 1 from J; bases not matched to a gene: 5. Germline V gene lookup returns CDR1 DFQATT and CDR2 SNEGSKA (reference sequence). The CDR3 totals 16 residues. In nucleotides, the CDR3 is TGCAGTGCTAGAGAGTCCCTAGCGGGGCGCACAGATACGCAGTATTTT. Amino acids: CSARESLAGRTDTQYF.

A few counts support this clonotype. This chain joins TRBV7-9 and TRBJ1-1; possibly TRBD1 for D (6 bases). The CDR3 runs to 14 residues. V was cut by 5 bases and J by 3 bases, with 13 bases left in between. CDR1 is SEHNR and CDR2 is FQNEAQ in the germline V gene (reference sequence). This chain's CDR3 is CASSVGQLDTEAFF. In nucleotides, the CDR3 is TGTGCCAGCAGCGTAGGACAGTTGGACACTGAAGCTTTCTTT.